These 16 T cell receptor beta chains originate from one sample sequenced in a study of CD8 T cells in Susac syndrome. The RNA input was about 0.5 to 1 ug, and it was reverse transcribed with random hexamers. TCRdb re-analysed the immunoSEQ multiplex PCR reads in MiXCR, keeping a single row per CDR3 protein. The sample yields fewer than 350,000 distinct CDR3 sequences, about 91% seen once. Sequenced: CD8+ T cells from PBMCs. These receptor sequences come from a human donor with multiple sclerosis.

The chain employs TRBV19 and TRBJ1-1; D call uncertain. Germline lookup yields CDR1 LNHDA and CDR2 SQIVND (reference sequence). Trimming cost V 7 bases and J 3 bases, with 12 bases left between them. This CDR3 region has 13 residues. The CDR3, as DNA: TGTGCCAGTAAACCACCCGGCGACACTGAAGCTTTCTTT. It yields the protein CASKPPGDTEAFF.

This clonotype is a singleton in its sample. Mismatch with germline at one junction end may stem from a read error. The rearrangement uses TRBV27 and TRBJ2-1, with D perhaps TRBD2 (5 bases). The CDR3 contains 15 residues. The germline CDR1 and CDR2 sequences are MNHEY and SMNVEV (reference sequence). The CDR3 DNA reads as TGTGCCAGCAGTTTAAGGGCAGGAGGCTACTATGAGCAGTTCTTC. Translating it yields CASSLRAGGYYEQFF.

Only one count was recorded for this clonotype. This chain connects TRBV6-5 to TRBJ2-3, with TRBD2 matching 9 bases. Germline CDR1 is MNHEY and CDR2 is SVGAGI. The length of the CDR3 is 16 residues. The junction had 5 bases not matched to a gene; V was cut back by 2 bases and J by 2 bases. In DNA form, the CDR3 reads TGTGCCAGCAGTTACGGGGCTAGCGGGGTCACAGATACGCAGTATTTT. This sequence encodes CASSYGASGVTDTQYF.

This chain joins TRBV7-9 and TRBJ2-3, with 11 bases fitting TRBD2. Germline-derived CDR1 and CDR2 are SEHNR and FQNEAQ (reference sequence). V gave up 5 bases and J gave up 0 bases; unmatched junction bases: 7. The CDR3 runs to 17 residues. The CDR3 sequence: CASSPHRLAGSTDTQYF. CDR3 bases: TGTGCCAGCAGCCCCCACCGACTAGCGGGGAGCACAGATACGCAGTATTTT.

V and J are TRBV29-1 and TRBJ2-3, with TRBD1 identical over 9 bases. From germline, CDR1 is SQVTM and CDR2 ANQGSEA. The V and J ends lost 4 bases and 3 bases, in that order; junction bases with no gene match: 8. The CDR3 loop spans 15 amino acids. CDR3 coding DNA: TGCAGCGTTGGGGGGACAGGGCCTTCAACAGATACGCAGTATTTT. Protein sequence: CSVGGTGPSTDTQYF.

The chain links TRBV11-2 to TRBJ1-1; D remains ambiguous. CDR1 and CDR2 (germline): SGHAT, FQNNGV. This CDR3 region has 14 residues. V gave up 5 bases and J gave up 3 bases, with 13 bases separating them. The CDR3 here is CASSPDTKDTEAFF. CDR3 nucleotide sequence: TGTGCCAGCAGCCCAGACACAAAGGACACTGAAGCTTTCTTT.

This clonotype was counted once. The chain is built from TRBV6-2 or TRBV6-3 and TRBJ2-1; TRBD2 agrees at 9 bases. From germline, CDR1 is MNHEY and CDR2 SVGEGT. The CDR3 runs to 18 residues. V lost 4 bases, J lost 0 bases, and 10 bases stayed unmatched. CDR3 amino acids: CASSSALAGPSSYNEQFF. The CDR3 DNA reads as TGTGCCAGCAGTTCGGCACTAGCGGGCCCTAGCTCCTACAATGAGCAGTTCTTC.

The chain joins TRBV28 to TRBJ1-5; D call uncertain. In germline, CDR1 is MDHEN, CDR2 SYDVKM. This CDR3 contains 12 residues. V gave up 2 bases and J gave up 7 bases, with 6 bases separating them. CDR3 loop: CASSLDGQPQHF. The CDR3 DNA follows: TGTGCCAGCAGTTTAGACGGCCAGCCCCAGCATTTT.

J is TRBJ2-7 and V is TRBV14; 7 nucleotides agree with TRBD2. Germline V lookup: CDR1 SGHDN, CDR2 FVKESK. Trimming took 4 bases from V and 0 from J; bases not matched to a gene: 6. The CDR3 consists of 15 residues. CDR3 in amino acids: CASSPGTINSYEQYF. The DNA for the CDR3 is TGTGCCAGCAGCCCCGGGACTATCAACTCCTACGAGCAGTACTTC.

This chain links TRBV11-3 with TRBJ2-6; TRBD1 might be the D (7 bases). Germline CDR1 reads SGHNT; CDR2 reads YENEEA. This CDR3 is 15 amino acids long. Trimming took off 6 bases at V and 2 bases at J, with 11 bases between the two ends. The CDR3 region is CASSPGGTGANVLTF. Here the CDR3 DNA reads TGTGCCAGCAGTCCAGGGGGGACTGGGGCCAACGTCCTGACTTTC.

The CDR3 DNA sequence: TGTGCCAGCAGCTTTGGCCAGAACCTGGGGAACACTGAAGCTTTCTTT. As protein: CASSFGQNLGNTEAFF. This sequence joins TRBV12-1 and TRBJ1-1. TRBV12-1 is described as a pseudogene. The CDR3 loop spans 16 amino acids.

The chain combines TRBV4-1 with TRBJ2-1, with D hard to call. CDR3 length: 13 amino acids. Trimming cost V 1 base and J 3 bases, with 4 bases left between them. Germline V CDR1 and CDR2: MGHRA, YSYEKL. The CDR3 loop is CASSQVGYNEQFF. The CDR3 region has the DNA TGCGCCAGCAGCCAAGTGGGCTACAATGAGCAGTTCTTC.

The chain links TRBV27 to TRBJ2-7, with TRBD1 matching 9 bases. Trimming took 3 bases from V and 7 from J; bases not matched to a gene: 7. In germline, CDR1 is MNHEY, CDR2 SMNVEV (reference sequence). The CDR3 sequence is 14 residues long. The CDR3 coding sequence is TGTGCCAGCAGTTTCGGGGACAGGGCTGGGGAGCAGTACTTC. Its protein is CASSFGDRAGEQYF.

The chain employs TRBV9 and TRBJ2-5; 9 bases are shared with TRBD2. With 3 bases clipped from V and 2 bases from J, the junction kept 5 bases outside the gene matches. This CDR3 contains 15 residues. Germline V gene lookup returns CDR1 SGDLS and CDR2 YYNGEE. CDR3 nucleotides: TGTGCCAGCAGCGGTAGCGGGAGTGGGCAAGAGACCCAGTACTTC. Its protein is CASSGSGSGQETQYF.

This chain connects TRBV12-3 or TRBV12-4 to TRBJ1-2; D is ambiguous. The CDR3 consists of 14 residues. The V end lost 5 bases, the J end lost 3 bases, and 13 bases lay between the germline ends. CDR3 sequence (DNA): TGTGCCAGCAGTATCGGGGTGGAGGACTATGGCTACACCTTC. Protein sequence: CASSIGVEDYGYTF.

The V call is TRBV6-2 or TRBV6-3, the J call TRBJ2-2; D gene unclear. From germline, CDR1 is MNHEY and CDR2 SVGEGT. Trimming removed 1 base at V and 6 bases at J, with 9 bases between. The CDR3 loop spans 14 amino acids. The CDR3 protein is CASSYWELAGELFF. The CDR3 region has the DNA TGTGCCAGCAGTTACTGGGAATTAGCCGGGGAGCTGTTTTTT.